The 5 T cell receptor beta chains listed next were all sequenced from one sample in a study of T cell repertoires in cytomegalovirus infection. TCRdb analysed the reads with MiXCR anew, one entry per CDR3 protein. The data show 400,000 to 550,000 distinct CDR3 sequences, 11% seen once. Sequencing was done on a sample of PBMCs. The receptors derive from a human donor in good health (CMV status not recorded). Some clones in this sample may be carry-over from other donors' samples.

This clonotype was counted many times. The junction shows a germline mismatch at one end, possibly a read error. The J gene is TRBJ2-7, the V gene TRBV5-4, with D perhaps TRBD2 (6 bases). The CDR3 is 14 amino acids. From germline, CDR1 is SGHNT and CDR2 YYREEE (reference sequence). The CDR3 spells CASSLEGISYEQYF. CDR3 sequence (DNA): TGTGCCAGCAGTTTGGAGGGCATCTCCTACGAGCAGTACTTC. The complete variable domain, with remaining parts taken from reference TRBV5-4 and TRBJ2-7, reads ETGVTQSPTHLIKTRGQQVTLRCSSQSGHNTVSWYQQALGQGPQFIFQYYREEENGRGNFPPRFSGLQFPNYSSELNVNALELDDSALYLCASSLEGISYEQYFGPGTRLTVT.

This clonotype occurred many times. CDR3 nucleotide sequence: TGTGCCAGCAGTCGATCGGACAGGGCTGGAAACACCATATATTTT. Its protein product is CASSRSDRAGNTIYF. The rearrangement joins TRBV12-3 or TRBV12-4 to TRBJ1-3, with TRBD1 identical over 8 bases. With V trimmed by 5 bases and J by 2 bases, 5 bases remained unmatched. The CDR3 spans 15 residues.

CDR3 bases: TGTGCCAGCAGCCGGGAGACAGCTAACTATGGCTACACCTTC. It encodes CASSRETANYGYTF. V gene TRBV4-2 combines with J gene TRBJ1-2; tentative D call: TRBD1 (5 bases). Trimming stripped 4 bases from V and 0 bases from J, with 9 bases between. CDR3 length: 14 amino acids. The germline V gene has CDR1 LGHNA and CDR2 YNFKEQ.

The chain joins TRBV5-1 to TRBJ2-5; 9 bases are shared with TRBD2. Germline-derived CDR1 and CDR2 are SGHRS and YFSETQ. V trimming: 0 bases; J trimming: 7 bases; junction bases outside the gene matches: 7. The CDR3 contains 15 residues. The CDR3 region is CASSLDSGGVWTQYF. CDR3 coding DNA: TGCGCCAGCAGCTTGGATAGCGGGGGCGTATGGACCCAGTACTTC.

This clonotype was detected many times. In nucleotides, the CDR3 is TGTGCCAGCAGTGAAGAACAGGCCCCCGCCTGGGAGCAGTACTTC. Its translation is CASSEEQAPAWEQYF. The chain couples TRBV2 to TRBJ2-7, with D possibly TRBD1 on 5 matching bases. The CDR3 loop spans 15 amino acids. Germline CDR1 and CDR2: SNHLY and FYNNEI. The V and J ends lost 1 base and 7 bases respectively, with 17 bases between them.